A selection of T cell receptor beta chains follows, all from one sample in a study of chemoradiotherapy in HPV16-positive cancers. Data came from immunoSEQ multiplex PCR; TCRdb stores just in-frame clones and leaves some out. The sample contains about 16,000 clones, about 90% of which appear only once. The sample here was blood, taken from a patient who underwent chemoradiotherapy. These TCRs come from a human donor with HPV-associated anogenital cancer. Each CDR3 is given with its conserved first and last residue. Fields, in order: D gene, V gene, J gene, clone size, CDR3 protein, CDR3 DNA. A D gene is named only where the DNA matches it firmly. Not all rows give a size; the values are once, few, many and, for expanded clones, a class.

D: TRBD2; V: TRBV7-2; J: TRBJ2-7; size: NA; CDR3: CASSFTSVGEQYF; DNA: TGTGCCAGCAGCTTTACTAGCGTCGGCGAGCAGTACTTC
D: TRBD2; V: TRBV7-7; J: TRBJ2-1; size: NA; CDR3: CASSLTSGRRNEQFF; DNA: TGTGCTAGCAGCCTGACTAGCGGGAGACGAAATGAGCAGTTCTTC
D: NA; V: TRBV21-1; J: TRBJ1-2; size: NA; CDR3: CASSKAGLIANYGYTF; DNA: TGTGCCAGCAGCAAAGCGGGGTTAATAGCTAACTATGGCTACACCTTC
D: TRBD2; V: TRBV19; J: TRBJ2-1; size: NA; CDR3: CASHKAGDVAYNEQFF; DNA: TGTGCCAGTCATAAAGCGGGAGATGTAGCCTACAATGAGCAGTTCTTC
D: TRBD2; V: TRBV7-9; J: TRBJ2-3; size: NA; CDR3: CASSPGRADTQYF; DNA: TGTGCCAGCAGCCCCGGGAGGGCAGATACGCAGTATTTT
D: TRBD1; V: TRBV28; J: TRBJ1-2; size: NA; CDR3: CASSLWDRANTF; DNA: TGTGCCAGCAGTTTATGGGACAGGGCTAACACCTTC
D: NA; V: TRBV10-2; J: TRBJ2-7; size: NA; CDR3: CASTGQGGYEQYF; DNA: TGCGCCAGCACTGGGCAGGGGGGCTACGAGCAGTACTTC
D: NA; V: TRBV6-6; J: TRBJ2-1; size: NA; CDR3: CASSYKSGNEQFF; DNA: TGTGCCAGCAGTTATAAAAGCGGCAATGAGCAGTTCTTC
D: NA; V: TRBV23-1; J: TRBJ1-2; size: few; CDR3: CASSPDSPNYGYTF; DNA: TGCGCCAGCAGTCCCGACAGCCCTAACTATGGCTACACCTTC
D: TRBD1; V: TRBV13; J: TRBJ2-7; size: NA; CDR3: CASSLAWTGLAEQYF; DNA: TGTGCCAGCAGCCTGGCCTGGACAGGCTTGGCCGAGCAGTACTTC
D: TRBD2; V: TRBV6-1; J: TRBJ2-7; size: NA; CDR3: CASSEISGGASSYEQYF; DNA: TGTGCCAGCAGTGAAATTAGCGGGGGGGCCAGCTCCTACGAGCAGTACTTC
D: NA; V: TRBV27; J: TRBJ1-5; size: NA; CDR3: CASSSTSNQPQHF; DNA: TGTGCCAGCAGTTCCACCTCTAATCAGCCCCAGCATTTT
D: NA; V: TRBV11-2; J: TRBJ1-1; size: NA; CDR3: CASSPLTGTNTEAFF; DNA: TGTGCCAGCAGCCCCCTGACAGGAACTAACACTGAAGCTTTCTTT
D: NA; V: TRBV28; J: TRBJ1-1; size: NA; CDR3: CASSPPNRDTEAFF; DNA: TGTGCCAGCAGTCCCCCGAACAGGGACACTGAAGCTTTCTTT
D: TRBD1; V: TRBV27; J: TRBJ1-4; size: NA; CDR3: CASSPRTGNEKLFF; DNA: TGTGCCAGCAGTCCACGGACAGGGAATGAAAAACTGTTTTTT
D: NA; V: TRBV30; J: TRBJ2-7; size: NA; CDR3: CACHPISGALWYEQYF; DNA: TGTGCCTGCCACCCTATCTCGGGGGCACTTTGGTACGAGCAGTACTTC
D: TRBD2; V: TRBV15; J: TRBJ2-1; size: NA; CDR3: CATSSETLIIAGGSDEQFF; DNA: TGTGCCACCAGCAGCGAAACATTGATCATAGCGGGAGGTTCCGATGAGCAGTTCTTC
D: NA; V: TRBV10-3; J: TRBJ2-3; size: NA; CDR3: CAISELGYSTDTQYF; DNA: TGTGCCATCAGTGAGTTGGGGTACAGCACAGATACGCAGTATTTT
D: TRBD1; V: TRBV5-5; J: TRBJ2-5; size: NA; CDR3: CASSSLSQGPKRETQYF; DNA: TGTGCCAGCAGCTCACTCTCACAGGGGCCTAAACGAGAGACCCAGTACTTC
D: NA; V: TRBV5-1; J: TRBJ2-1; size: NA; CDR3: CASSFSGESYNEQFF; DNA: TGCGCCAGCAGCTTTTCGGGTGAGTCCTACAATGAGCAGTTCTTC
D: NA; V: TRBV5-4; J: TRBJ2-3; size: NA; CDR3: CASSLGQSKDTQYF; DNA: TGTGCCAGCAGCTTGGGACAGTCTAAGGATACGCAGTATTTT
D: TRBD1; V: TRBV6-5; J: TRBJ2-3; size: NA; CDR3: CASSVTGGVTDTQYF; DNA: TGTGCCAGCAGCGTTACAGGGGGAGTCACAGATACGCAGTATTTT
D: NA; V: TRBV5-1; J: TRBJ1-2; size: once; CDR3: CASSLGQPNYGYTF; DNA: TGCGCCAGCAGCTTGGGTCAGCCCAACTATGGCTACACCTTC
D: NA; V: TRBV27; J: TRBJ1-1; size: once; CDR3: CASSLSSPSMNTEAFF; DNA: TGTGCCAGCAGTTTATCCAGTCCTAGCATGAACACTGAAGCTTTCTTT
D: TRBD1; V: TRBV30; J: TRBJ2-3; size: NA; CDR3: CAWSSTGARTDTQYF; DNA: TGTGCCTGGAGCTCGACAGGGGCTCGCACAGATACGCAGTATTTT
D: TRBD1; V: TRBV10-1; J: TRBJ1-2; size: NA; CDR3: CASSGGQGDDNYGYTF; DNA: TGCGCCAGCAGTGGCGGACAGGGGGACGATAACTATGGCTACACCTTC
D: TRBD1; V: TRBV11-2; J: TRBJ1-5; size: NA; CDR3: CASSLSGVGTGPNQPQHF; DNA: TGTGCCAGCAGCTTATCTGGAGTTGGGACAGGGCCGAATCAGCCCCAGCATTTT
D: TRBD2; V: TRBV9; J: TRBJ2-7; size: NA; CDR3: CASSVGLAGAYEQYF; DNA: TGTGCCAGCAGCGTAGGACTAGCGGGAGCGTACGAGCAGTACTTC
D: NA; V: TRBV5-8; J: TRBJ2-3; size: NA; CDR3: CASSLGAVRGTDTQYF; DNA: TGTGCCAGCAGCTTGGGGGCGGTCCGGGGCACAGATACGCAGTATTTT
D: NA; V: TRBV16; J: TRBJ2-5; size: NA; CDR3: CASTPTGTREETQYF; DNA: TGTGCCAGCACCCCAACCGGGACTCGCGAAGAGACCCAGTACTTC
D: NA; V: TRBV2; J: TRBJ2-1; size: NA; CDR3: CASKGLYNEQFF; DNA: TGTGCCAGCAAAGGATTATACAATGAGCAGTTCTTC
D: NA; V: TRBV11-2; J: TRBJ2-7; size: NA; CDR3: CASSSPGTTSYEQYF; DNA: TGTGCCAGCAGCTCCCCCGGGACAACCTCCTACGAGCAGTACTTC
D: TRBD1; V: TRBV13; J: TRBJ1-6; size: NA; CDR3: CASSLGLSGQGLRNSPLHF; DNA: TGTGCCAGCAGCTTAGGCCTGTCGGGACAGGGGTTAAGGAATTCACCCCTCCACTTT
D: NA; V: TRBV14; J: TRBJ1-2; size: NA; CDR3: CASSQDGTRASYGYTF; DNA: TGTGCCAGCAGCCAAGATGGCACCAGGGCTTCTTATGGCTACACCTTC
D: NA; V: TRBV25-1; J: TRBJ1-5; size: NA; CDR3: CASSEYRDNQPQHF; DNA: TGTGCCAGCAGTGAATACAGGGATAATCAGCCCCAGCATTTT
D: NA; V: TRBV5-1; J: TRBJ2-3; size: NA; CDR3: CASSLAGGAGTDTQYF; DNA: TGCGCCAGCAGCTTGGCCGGGGGCGCGGGCACAGATACGCAGTATTTT
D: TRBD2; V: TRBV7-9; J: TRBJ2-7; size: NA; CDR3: CASSLAPASGVYEQYF; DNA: TGTGCCAGCAGCTTAGCCCCAGCTAGCGGAGTCTACGAGCAGTACTTC
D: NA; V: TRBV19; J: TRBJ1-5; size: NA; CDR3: CASSIGPSVWSLSRNQPQHF; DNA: TGTGCCAGTAGTATAGGCCCCTCGGTTTGGTCCCTGAGCAGGAATCAGCCCCAGCATTTT
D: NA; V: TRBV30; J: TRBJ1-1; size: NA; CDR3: CAWSKSGWWGDEAFF; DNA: TGTGCCTGGAGTAAAAGCGGTTGGTGGGGGGATGAAGCTTTCTTT
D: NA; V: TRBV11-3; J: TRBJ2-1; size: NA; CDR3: CASSLEGTGEQFF; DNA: TGTGCCAGCAGCTTAGAGGGGACCGGTGAGCAGTTCTTC
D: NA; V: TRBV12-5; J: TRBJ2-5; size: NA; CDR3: CASGFGGRGETQYF; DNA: TGTGCTAGTGGTTTTGGGGGGCGCGGTGAGACCCAGTACTTC
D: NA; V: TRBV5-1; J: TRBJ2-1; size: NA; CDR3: CASSVVGETDNEQFF; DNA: TGCGCCAGCAGCGTAGTCGGGGAGACCGACAATGAGCAGTTCTTC
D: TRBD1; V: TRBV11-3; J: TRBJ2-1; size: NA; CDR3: CASSPGQEYNEQFF; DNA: TGTGCCAGCAGTCCGGGACAGGAGTACAATGAGCAGTTCTTC
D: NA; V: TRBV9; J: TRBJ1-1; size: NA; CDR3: CASSAITENTEAFF; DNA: TGTGCCAGCAGCGCAATTACTGAGAACACTGAAGCTTTCTTT
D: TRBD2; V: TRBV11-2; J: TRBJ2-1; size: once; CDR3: CASSADVYSSGYNEQFF; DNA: TGTGCCAGCAGCGCTGACGTCTATAGTAGCGGGTACAATGAGCAGTTCTTC
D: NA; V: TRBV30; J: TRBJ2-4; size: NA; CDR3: CAWVGLQNIQYF; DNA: TGTGCCTGGGTGGGACTCCAAAACATTCAGTACTTC
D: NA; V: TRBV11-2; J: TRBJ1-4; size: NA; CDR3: CASSLLSGGTEKLFF; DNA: TGTGCCAGCAGCTTGTTATCGGGGGGCACTGAAAAACTGTTTTTT
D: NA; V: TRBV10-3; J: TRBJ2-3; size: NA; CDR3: CAISESGTGVPDTQYF; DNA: TGTGCCATCAGTGAGTCGGGAACGGGAGTACCAGATACGCAGTATTTT
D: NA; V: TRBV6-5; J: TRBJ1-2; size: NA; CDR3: CASSYRDYGYTF; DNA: TGTGCCAGCAGTTACAGGGACTATGGCTACACCTTC
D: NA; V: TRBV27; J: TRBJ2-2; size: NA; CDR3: CASSSTGLGGELFF; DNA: TGTGCCAGCAGTTCGACAGGTCTCGGCGGGGAGCTGTTTTTT
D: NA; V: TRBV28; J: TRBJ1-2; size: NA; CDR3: CASSLWQEVTYGYTF; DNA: TGTGCCAGCAGTTTATGGCAGGAGGTGACTTATGGCTACACCTTC
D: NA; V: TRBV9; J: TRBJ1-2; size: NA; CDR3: CASSQDGAYGYTF; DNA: TGTGCCAGCAGCCAGGACGGGGCTTATGGCTACACCTTC
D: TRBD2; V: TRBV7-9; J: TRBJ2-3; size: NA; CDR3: CASSFGGALTDTQYF; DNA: TGTGCCAGCAGCTTCGGGGGGGCTCTCACAGATACGCAGTATTTT
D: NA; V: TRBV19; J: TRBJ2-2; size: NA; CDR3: CASQPEAVISPTGELFF; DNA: TGTGCCAGTCAACCAGAGGCGGTGATATCACCCACCGGGGAGCTGTTTTTT
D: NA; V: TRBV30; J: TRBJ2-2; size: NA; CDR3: CAWRRLITGELFF; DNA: TGTGCCTGGAGGAGGCTTATCACCGGGGAGCTGTTTTTT
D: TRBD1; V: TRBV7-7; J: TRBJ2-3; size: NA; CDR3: CASSLGTGLDTQYF; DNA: TGTGCTAGCAGCTTAGGGACAGGGCTAGATACGCAGTATTTT
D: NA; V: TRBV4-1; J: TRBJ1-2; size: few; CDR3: CASSQSDSTNYGYTF; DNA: TGCGCCAGCAGCCAATCTGACAGCACTAACTATGGCTACACCTTC
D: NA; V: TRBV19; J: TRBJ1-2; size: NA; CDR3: CASRGSYQGYTF; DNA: TGTGCCAGCAGGGGATCATATCAGGGCTACACCTTC